This T cell receptor (beta chain) was sequenced in a study of post-analysis software for immune sequencing data. Study background: Relapsing-remitting, secondary progressive and progressive-relapsing multiple sclerosis courses were included. The study's findings and limits: In patients, TRBV5-6, TRBV5-1 and TRBV20-1 belonged to roughly 5 TRBV segments found more frequently than in controls. Analysis by F measure revealed that same-batch samples clustered strongly together. When compared against controls, multiple sclerosis patients showed significantly lower normalized Chao1 diversity.

Only a few counts were recorded for this clonotype. The antigen remains unidentified. Researchers reported that TCR beta cDNA libraries carried unique molecular identifiers. TCRdb redid the calling of the PCR reads with MiXCR, one entry per CDR3 protein. The sample carries around 180,000 distinct CDR3 sequences, 30% recorded once. The CDR3 is 15 residues long. Germline assignment: CDR1 SQVTM and CDR2 ANQGSEA. This TCR derives from a girl aged 5 to 17 with multiple sclerosis. Material for sequencing was blood. The chain uses TRBV29-1 and TRBJ2-1; tentatively, D is TRBD2 (5 bases). The J call may be wrong; the DNA end is better matched by TRBJ2-7. The CDR3 loop reads CSVNGLLSSYNEQYF. DNA of the CDR3: TGCAGCGTCAACGGACTCTTAAGCTCCTACAATGAGCAGTACTTC.